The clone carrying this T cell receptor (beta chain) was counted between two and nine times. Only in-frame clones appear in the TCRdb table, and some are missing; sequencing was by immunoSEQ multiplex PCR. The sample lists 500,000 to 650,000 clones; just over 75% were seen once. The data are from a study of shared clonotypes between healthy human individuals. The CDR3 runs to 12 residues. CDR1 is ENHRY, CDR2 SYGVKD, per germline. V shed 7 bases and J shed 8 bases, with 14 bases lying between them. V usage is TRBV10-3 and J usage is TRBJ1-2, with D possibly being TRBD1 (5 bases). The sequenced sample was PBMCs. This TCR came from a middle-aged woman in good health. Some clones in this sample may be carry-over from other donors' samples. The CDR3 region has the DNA TGTGCCATCACCAGGGACCAAGGGGGCTACACCTTC. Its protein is CAITRDQGGYTF.